This TCR beta chain was found in a study of blood T cell repertoires in COVID-19. Looking at the study overall: The study drew acute and convalescent COVID-19 samples from the United States, Italy and Spain. Sample material is recorded as cDNA or gDNA derived from T cells, B-cell-depleted T cells, or PBMCs.

The CDR3 runs 18 residues. V shed 1 base, J shed 5 bases, and the junction held 11 bases outside the gene matches. Germline assignment: CDR1 LGHNA and CDR2 YSLEER. Original handling: For nucleated cells, counts were estimated from reference gene primer amplification. The method was immunoSEQ multiplex PCR; TCRdb's version includes in-frame clones alone and lacks a portion of them. From that table come the V and J calls and clone size; the DNA was used to work out D and trimming. This sample yields 150,000 to 200,000 clones, of which about four fifths are seen a single time; roughly 7.7% belongs to the top ten.

Material for sequencing was peripheral blood. The sequence was obtained from a middle-aged man who had recovered from COVID-19. The gene calls are TRBV4-3 and TRBJ2-3, with 11 nucleotides matching TRBD2. Here the CDR3 reads CASSQAAGSGRAGDTQYF. In DNA form, the CDR3 reads TGCGCCAGCAGCCAAGCCGCAGGTAGCGGGAGGGCGGGAGATACGCAGTATTTT.